This T cell receptor beta chain came from a study of cytomegalovirus exposure and HLA in healthy donors. Findings and caveats of the study: Reports credit the classifier with highly specific, highly sensitive diagnosis of cytomegalovirus status. It was likely that a cluster of highly shared sequence variants was a sequencing artifact.

Use of 60 Vbeta and 13 Jbeta primers characterized the PCR. The repertoire was sequenced with immunoSEQ multiplex PCR; TCRdb's copy has only in-frame clones and lacks some. The data contain about 130,000 clones, 75% to 85% of them singletons. As concerns this clone: What it recognizes is unknown.

Sequenced: PBMCs. The TCR sequence derives from a man in his forties or fifties in good health and CMV-seronegative.

CDR3 protein: CASSIDNYQETQYF. The CDR3 DNA follows: TGTGCCAGTAGTATAGATAACTACCAAGAGACCCAGTACTTC. The chain joins TRBV19 to TRBJ2-5; D remains ambiguous. Trimming stripped 0 bases from V and 0 bases from J, with 5 bases between. This CDR3 has 14 residues. Germline loops: CDR1 LNHDA, CDR2 SQIVND (reference sequence).